This entry is about one TCR beta chain. Its antigen is unknown. The data were taken from a study of T cell responses to AZD1222 COVID-19 vaccine. Study-wide findings and caveats: The donor group comprised mostly white British people and more females; the analysis possibly underestimated clonal diversity. There were repertoire samples only from the period after the peak T cell response. Vaccine-related CD4 TCRs covered spike, predominating at 160-218 and 743-854. Reports indicate that nearly half of spike-specific TCRs are directed at unmutated variant regions.

Assay used: immunoSEQ multiplex PCR; TCRdb lists only in-frame clones, some missing. This table has 70,000 to 100,000 clones, about 90% appearing once. This receptor was identified in an adult who received the AZD1222 COVID-19 vaccine. Sequencing was performed on peripheral blood, taken 28 days after the second AZD1222 dose.

The CDR3 DNA follows: TGTGCCAGCAGCTTAATGGCCGGGGTCGGGAATGAGCAGTTCTTC. It translates to CASSLMAGVGNEQFF. The V and J genes are TRBV7-3 and TRBJ2-1; TRBD2 might be the D (5 bases). Trimming left V 1 base short and J 7 bases short, with 14 bases between. Germline CDR1 SGHTA, CDR2 FQGTGA. The length of the CDR3 is 15 residues.